This TCR beta chain was observed in a study of control samples from healthy donors and cancer patients. Looked up from germline, CDR1 is SQVTM and CDR2 is ANQGSEA. V was clipped by 7 bases and J by 4 bases; unmatched bases: 8. CDR3 length: 15 residues. Repertoires were generated with immunoSEQ multiplex PCR, while TCRdb's copy carries only in-frame clones and drops some. The sample consists of about 86,000 clones, 85% to 95% of them appearing once. The sequence came from a woman aged 30 to 39 in good health. The chain couples TRBV29-1 to TRBJ2-1; TRBD2 matches at 12 bases. Sequencing was done on a sample of blood. CDR3 region: CSALTSGGSYNEQFF. CDR3 nucleotide sequence: TGCAGCGCCCTGACTAGCGGGGGTTCTTACAATGAGCAGTTCTTC.